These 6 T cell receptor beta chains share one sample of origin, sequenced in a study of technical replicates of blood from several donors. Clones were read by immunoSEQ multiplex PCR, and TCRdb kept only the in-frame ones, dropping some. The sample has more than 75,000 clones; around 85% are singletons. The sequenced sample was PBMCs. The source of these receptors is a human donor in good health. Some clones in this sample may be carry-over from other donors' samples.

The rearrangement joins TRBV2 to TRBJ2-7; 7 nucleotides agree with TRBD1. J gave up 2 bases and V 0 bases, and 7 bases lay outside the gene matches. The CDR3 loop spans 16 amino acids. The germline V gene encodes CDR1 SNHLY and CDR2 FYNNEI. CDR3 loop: CASSEAPDRLTYEQYF. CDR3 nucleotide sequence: TGTGCCAGCAGTGAAGCCCCGGACAGGCTAACCTACGAGCAGTACTTC.

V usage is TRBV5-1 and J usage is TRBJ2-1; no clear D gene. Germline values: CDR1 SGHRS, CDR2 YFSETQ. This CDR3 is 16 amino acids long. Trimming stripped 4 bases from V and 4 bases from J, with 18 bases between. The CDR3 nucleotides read TGCGCCAGCAGCCGAGAGCGAGGATTCCAGTACAATGAGCAGTTCTTC. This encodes CASSRERGFQYNEQFF.

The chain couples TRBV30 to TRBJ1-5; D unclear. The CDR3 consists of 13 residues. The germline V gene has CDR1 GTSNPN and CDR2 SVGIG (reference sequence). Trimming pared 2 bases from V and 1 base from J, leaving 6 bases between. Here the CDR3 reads CAWSRESNQPQHF. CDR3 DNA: TGTGCCTGGAGTAGGGAGAGCAATCAGCCCCAGCATTTT.

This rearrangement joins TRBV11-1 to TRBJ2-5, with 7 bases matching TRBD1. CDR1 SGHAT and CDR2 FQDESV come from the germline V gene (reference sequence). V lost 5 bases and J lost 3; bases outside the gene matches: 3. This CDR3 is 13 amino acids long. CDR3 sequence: CASSQGQKETQYF. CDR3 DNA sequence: TGTGCCAGCAGCCAGGGACAGAAAGAGACCCAGTACTTC.

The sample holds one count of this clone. The CDR3 is CASSFTGGYGYTF. Written as DNA, the CDR3 is TGTGCCAGCAGCTTTACAGGTGGTTATGGCTACACCTTC. The genes are TRBV11-2 and TRBJ1-2; D may be TRBD1 (5 bases). Germline loops: CDR1 SGHAT, CDR2 FQNNGV. Trimming took off 3 bases at V and 5 bases at J, with 10 bases between the two ends. The length of the CDR3 is 13 residues.

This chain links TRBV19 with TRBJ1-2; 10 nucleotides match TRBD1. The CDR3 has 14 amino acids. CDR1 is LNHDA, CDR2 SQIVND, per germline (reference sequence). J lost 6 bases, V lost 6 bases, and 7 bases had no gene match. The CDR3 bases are TGTGCCAGTAGATCGACAGGGGGCCGGCATGGCTACACCTTC. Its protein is CASRSTGGRHGYTF.